This T cell receptor beta chain comes out of a study of T cell responses to AZD1222 COVID-19 vaccine. Assay: immunoSEQ multiplex PCR; the TCRdb copy retains only in-frame clones and omits some. The repertoire consists of 75,000 to 100,000 clones, with roughly 89% occurring once and the leading ten covering 6% to 8%. V was clipped by 2 bases and J by 0 bases; unmatched bases: 13. CDR3 length equals 18 residues. Looked up from germline, CDR1 is SGHNT and CDR2 is YYREEE (reference sequence). The rearrangement uses TRBV5-4 and TRBJ2-7, with TRBD2 matching over 8 bases. The sample here was peripheral blood, taken on day 0 of AZD1222 vaccination. The origin of this receptor is an adult in good health. The CDR3 nucleotides read TGTGCCAGCAGCTTAGCCAGCGGGAGTCCCCACGACTCCTACGAGCAGTACTTC. Residues: CASSLASGSPHDSYEQYF.